This T cell receptor beta chain is drawn from a study of T cells in Graves' hyperthyroidism and ophthalmopathy. In germline, CDR1 is GTSNPN, CDR2 SVGIG (reference sequence). The CDR3 contains 16 residues. V lost 0 bases to trimming and J lost 7 bases, with 19 bases between them. Under 3 months was the duration of disease in ophthalmopathy patients, who also had a Clinical Activity Score of at least 3 and a NOSPECS grade of at least 4. TCR beta CDR3 region amplification was performed from RNA transcripts. With the HTBI primer set, the TCR CDR3 went through a first round of RT-PCR. Each CDR3 protein gets one entry after TCRdb re-called the multiplex PCR reads with MiXCR. The sample records about 350,000 distinct CDR3 sequences, about 15% being singletons.

This clonotype was sampled from a woman between 55 and 75 years old with Graves' ophthalmopathy. The chain employs TRBV30 and TRBJ2-1; TRBD1 is a possible D gene (6 bases). Material: blood. CDR3 protein: CAWSVPGRGSTNEQFF. The CDR3 nucleotides read TGTGCCTGGAGTGTACCAGGTAGGGGGAGCACAAATGAGCAGTTCTTC. The variable domain in full, with the rest retrieved from reference TRBV30 and TRBJ2-1, is SQTIHQWPATLVQPVGSPLSLECTVEGTSNPNLYWYRQAAGRGLQLLFYSVGIGQISSEVPQNLSASRPQDRQFILSSKKLLLSDSGFYLCAWSVPGRGSTNEQFFGPGTRLTVL.